One sample yielded the 3 T cell receptor beta chains listed below, sequenced in a study of T cells in women clearing cervical HPV infection. Profiled with immunoSEQ multiplex PCR; TCRdb holds only in-frame clones, not every one. The table lists tens of thousands of clones. Material: blood buffy coat. The receptors derive from a woman between 18 and 70 years old with a cervical HPV16 infection that either progressed to CIN3+ or cleared (not recorded which).

Concerning this clone: The read ends 3 residues before the CDR3 terminus; that terminus is restored from the germline J gene. This rearrangement joins TRBV20-1 to TRBJ1-2; TRBD1 might be the D (6 bases). The CDR3 spans 11 residues. Germline CDR1 is DFQATT and CDR2 is SNEGSKA (reference sequence). Deletions cut 5 bases from V and 5 bases from J, with 9 bases between. CDR3 residues: CSASGTYGYTF. The covered CDR3 bases are TGCAGTGCTTCCGGGACATATGGC.

With regard to this clone: The read halts 3 residues ahead of the CDR3 end, with the missing end drawn from the germline J gene. V is TRBV19 and J is TRBJ1-1; no clear D gene. This CDR3 region has 13 residues. CDR1 is LNHDA and CDR2 is SQIVND in the germline V gene (reference sequence). Trimming removed 1 base at V and 3 bases at J, with 6 bases between. The CDR3 loop is CASSIVSDTEAFF. The DNA read from the CDR3 is TGTGCCAGTAGTATAGTGTCGGACACTGAA.

Notes on this clone: The read finishes 3 residues shy of the CDR3 end, and the germline J gene is used to complete it. V usage is TRBV28 and J usage is TRBJ2-7; D is possibly TRBD1 (6 bases). The germline CDR1 and CDR2 sequences are MDHEN and SYDVKM. Trimming took 3 bases from V and 6 from J, leaving 12 bases between them. There are 13 residues in the CDR3. The CDR3 bases that were read are TGTGCCAGCAGTTTTCGGACAGTCGGCGAG. Protein product: CASSFRTVGE. The whole CDR3 region reads CASSFRTVGEQYF.